Listed below are T cell receptor beta chains from one sample, sequenced in a study of blood T cell repertoires in COVID-19. Assay used: immunoSEQ multiplex PCR; TCRdb lists only in-frame clones, some missing. The table has some 260,000 clones, roughly 87% seen once; the top ten hold 0.65% to 0.8%. Sequencing used peripheral blood. The receptor source for this set is a human donor in a cohort sampled during active COVID-19. CDR3s include the opening cysteine and the closing phenylalanine or tryptophan. D genes are given only for firm matches. Clone size is stated in some rows and not others, as once, few, many or a class when expanded.

V gene	D gene	clone size	J gene	CDR3 protein	CDR3 DNA
TRBV10-3	TRBD2	.	TRBJ2-3	CAISGQRGADTQYF	TGTGCCATCAGCGGACAACGGGGGGCAGATACGCAGTATTTT
TRBV5-1	TRBD1	.	TRBJ2-7	CASSWTGTYEQYF	TGCGCCAGCAGCTGGACAGGAACTTACGAGCAGTACTTC
TRBV6-5	.	.	TRBJ2-7	CASALISIGYEQYF	TGTGCCAGCGCTTTAATAAGCATCGGCTACGAGCAGTACTTC
TRBV9	.	.	TRBJ2-6	CASSVSGANVLTF	TGTGCCAGCAGCGTTAGTGGGGCCAACGTCCTGACTTTC
TRBV18	.	.	TRBJ2-6	CASSPKSQAGSGANVLTF	TGTGCCAGCTCACCAAAAAGCCAGGCAGGCTCTGGGGCCAACGTCCTGACTTTC
TRBV20-1	.	once	TRBJ2-1	CSATGRNEQFF	TGCAGTGCTACAGGGAGGAATGAGCAGTTCTTC
TRBV19	.	.	TRBJ2-2	CASSTGTGELFF	TGTGCCAGTAGTACGGGCACCGGGGAGCTGTTTTTT
TRBV6-6	.	.	TRBJ2-2	CASSGGAGELFF	TGTGCCAGCAGTGGCGGTGCCGGGGAGCTGTTTTTT
TRBV19	TRBD2	.	TRBJ2-7	CATAETSSSYEQYF	TGTGCCACCGCCGAGACTAGCTCTTCCTACGAGCAGTACTTC
TRBV11-2	TRBD1	few	TRBJ2-7	CASSRDRAQGVQYF	TGTGCCAGCAGCCGTGACAGGGCCCAGGGGGTGCAGTACTTC
TRBV2	.	.	TRBJ1-2	CASSQETGIYGYTF	TGTGCCAGCAGTCAAGAAACAGGGATCTATGGCTACACCTTC
TRBV30	.	.	TRBJ1-1	CAWSEQITTEAFF	TGTGCCTGGAGTGAACAGATTACTACTGAAGCTTTCTTT
TRBV19	TRBD1	.	TRBJ1-2	CASTKDRENYGYTF	TGTGCCAGTACCAAGGACAGGGAAAACTATGGCTACACCTTC
TRBV19	.	.	TRBJ1-1	CASTPGQGWGTEAFF	TGTGCCAGTACCCCCGGGCAGGGGTGGGGCACTGAAGCTTTCTTT
TRBV10-1	TRBD2	.	TRBJ2-3	CASRGGLARSTDTQYF	TGCGCCAGCAGAGGTGGACTAGCGCGGAGCACAGATACGCAGTATTTT
TRBV10-1	TRBD1	.	TRBJ1-4	CASSRDREDEKLFF	TGCGCCAGCAGTCGGGACAGGGAAGATGAAAAACTGTTTTTT
TRBV4-1	TRBD1	.	TRBJ2-7	CASSLGTGNYEQYF	TGCGCCAGCAGCCTTGGGACAGGCAACTACGAGCAGTACTTC
TRBV10-3	TRBD2	.	TRBJ2-1	CAISGPQREGQNEQFF	TGTGCCATCTCTGGCCCTCAGCGGGAGGGCCAGAATGAGCAGTTCTTC
TRBV5-6	TRBD2	.	TRBJ2-7	CASSRTSGVYEQYF	TGTGCCAGCAGCCGCACTAGCGGAGTCTACGAGCAGTACTTC
TRBV7-9	TRBD1	.	TRBJ1-3	CASSKNTGAIYF	TGTGCCAGCAGCAAAAACACAGGGGCCATATATTTT
TRBV5-1	.	once	TRBJ1-5	CASSFNGFFGQPQHF	TGCGCCAGCAGCTTTAACGGGTTTTTCGGTCAGCCCCAGCATTTT
TRBV28	TRBD1	.	TRBJ2-7	CASRTGGQGSYEQYF	TGTGCCAGCAGAACCGGGGGACAGGGAAGCTACGAGCAGTACTTC
TRBV7-2	TRBD1	.	TRBJ1-2	CASSPAGQGGGYTF	TGTGCCAGCAGCCCAGCCGGACAGGGAGGTGGCTACACCTTC
TRBV28	.	.	TRBJ2-3	CASSFRGEGSTDTQYF	TGTGCCAGCAGTTTTCGAGGAGAGGGTTCCACAGATACGCAGTATTTT
TRBV2	.	once	TRBJ1-2	CASSFRTRGHGYTF	TGTGCCAGCAGCTTTAGAACCAGAGGGCATGGCTACACCTTC
TRBV27	TRBD1	.	TRBJ2-3	CASSLGTGESTDTQYF	TGTGCCAGCAGTTTAGGGACAGGGGAAAGCACAGATACGCAGTATTTT
TRBV5-6	TRBD1	.	TRBJ1-2	CASSLGWDRGDYGYTF	TGTGCCAGCAGCTTGGGATGGGACAGGGGTGACTATGGCTACACCTTC
TRBV28	TRBD2	.	TRBJ2-7	CASSLGLAGEVSSYEQYF	TGTGCCAGCAGTTTGGGGCTAGCGGGAGAGGTAAGCTCCTACGAGCAGTACTTC
TRBV11-3	.	once	TRBJ2-2	CASSLAGVDTGELFF	TGTGCCAGCAGCTTAGCAGGGGTCGACACCGGGGAGCTGTTTTTT
TRBV10-3	.	.	TRBJ2-7	CAISEGVKYEQYF	TGTGCCATCAGTGAAGGGGTAAAATACGAGCAGTACTTC
TRBV7-9	.	.	TRBJ2-7	CASSLLGEAYEQYF	TGTGCCAGCAGCTTGTTGGGGGAGGCCTACGAGCAGTACTTC
TRBV18	.	.	TRBJ2-7	CASSRGDYEQYF	TGTGCCAGCTCACGGGGGGACTACGAGCAGTACTTC
TRBV10-1	.	few	TRBJ2-2	CASSEVSGNTGELFF	TGCGCCAGCAGTGAGGTTAGCGGAAACACCGGGGAGCTGTTTTTT
TRBV29-1	.	.	TRBJ2-5	CSVEGAGETQYF	TGCAGCGTTGAAGGGGCGGGAGAGACCCAGTACTTC
TRBV19	TRBD2	.	TRBJ2-1	CATGLENEQFF	TGTGCCACCGGACTAGAAAATGAGCAGTTCTTC
TRBV14	.	.	TRBJ1-5	CASSQDRVQPQHF	TGTGCCAGCAGCCAAGATCGGGTGCAGCCCCAGCATTTT
TRBV7-9	.	.	TRBJ2-7	CASSATGSYEQYF	TGTGCCAGCAGCGCGACAGGTTCCTACGAGCAGTACTTC
TRBV28	TRBD1	.	TRBJ1-4	CASSLAGQTTNEKLFF	TGTGCCAGCAGTTTAGCGGGACAGACAACTAATGAAAAACTGTTTTTT
TRBV10-1	.	.	TRBJ2-5	CATYEETQYF	TGCGCCACATATGAGGAGACCCAGTACTTC
TRBV10-3	TRBD1	.	TRBJ1-2	CAISLAPGQDYGYTF	TGTGCCATCAGTTTAGCCCCGGGACAGGACTATGGCTACACCTTC
TRBV5-4	TRBD1	.	TRBJ1-2	CASSRQGGQNGYTF	TGTGCCAGCAGCCGGCAGGGGGGTCAAAATGGCTACACCTTC
TRBV19	.	.	TRBJ2-7	CASSIPGFGNEQYF	TGTGCCAGTAGTATTCCGGGTTTCGGAAACGAGCAGTACTTC
TRBV5-1	.	.	TRBJ2-3	CASSPGVADTQYF	TGCGCCAGCAGCCCGGGGGTTGCAGATACGCAGTATTTT
TRBV7-2	TRBD2	.	TRBJ2-7	CASSSTWGGSEQYF	TGTGCCAGCAGCTCCACCTGGGGGGGTTCCGAGCAGTACTTC
TRBV19	TRBD2	.	TRBJ2-1	CATRSGLAGGSEQFF	TGTGCCACCCGGAGTGGACTAGCGGGGGGAAGTGAGCAGTTCTTC
TRBV6-1	TRBD1	once	TRBJ1-1	CASSDWTGSYLTEAFF	TGTGCCAGCAGTGACTGGACAGGGAGTTATCTAACTGAAGCTTTCTTT
TRBV20-1	.	.	TRBJ1-1	CSAREAEAFF	TGCAGTGCGAGGGAGGCTGAAGCTTTCTTT
TRBV4-2	.	once	TRBJ2-7	CASSQERRASYEQYF	TGTGCCAGCAGCCAAGAGAGGCGGGCCTCCTACGAGCAGTACTTC
TRBV18	.	.	TRBJ1-5	CATTTEGQNQPQHF	TGTGCCACCACGACCGAGGGACAAAATCAGCCCCAGCATTTT
TRBV19	TRBD1	.	TRBJ1-6	CASSIRGGNSPLHF	TGTGCCAGTAGTATTCGAGGGGGCAATTCACCCCTCCACTTT
TRBV5-8	TRBD1	.	TRBJ1-6	CASSLAGTDFMSPLHF	TGTGCCAGCAGCTTAGCCGGGACAGACTTTATGTCACCCCTCCACTTT
TRBV10-1	.	few	TRBJ1-1	CASSRGNTEAFF	TGCGCCAGTTCAAGGGGTAACACTGAAGCTTTCTTT
TRBV10-3	TRBD1	.	TRBJ1-1	CAIRRTGPDTEAFF	TGTGCCATCAGGAGGACAGGGCCGGACACTGAAGCTTTCTTT
TRBV7-9	TRBD1	.	TRBJ1-2	CASSSWTGLGYGYTF	TGTGCCAGCAGCTCCTGGACAGGGCTCGGCTATGGCTACACCTTC